The 28 T cell receptor beta chains listed next were all sequenced from one sample in a study of T cells in Graves' hyperthyroidism and ophthalmopathy. Amplified TCR beta CDR3 regions derived from RNA transcripts. HTBI primers drove first-round RT-PCR of the TCR CDR3. TCRdb used MiXCR to reprocess the multiplex PCR reads, holding one entry per CDR3 protein. This sample has over 150,000 distinct CDR3 sequences, with about 15% found just once. Sequenced: blood. The receptors were gathered from a woman in her forties or fifties with Graves' hyperthyroidism.

This clonotype was counted a few times. This sequence joins TRBV4-1 and TRBJ1-2; the D is unclear. The CDR3 spans 13 residues. Trimming left V 5 bases short and J 6 bases short, with 13 bases between. Germline V gives CDR1 MGHRA, CDR2 YSYEKL. CDR3 nucleotide sequence: TGCGCCAGCAGCTTAGGTTCCCTTGATGGCTACACCTTC. Residues: CASSLGSLDGYTF.

Many counts were recorded for this clonotype. The CDR3: CASSGRQDETQYF. The CDR3 coding sequence is TGTGCCAGCAGTGGCCGGCAGGACGAGACCCAGTACTTC. The V gene is TRBV2, the J gene TRBJ2-5, with D hard to call. The ends were cut back, 4 bases at V and 5 bases at J, with 11 bases in the middle. The CDR3 length is 13 residues. Germline CDR1 is SNHLY and CDR2 is FYNNEI.

This clonotype appeared many times. This rearrangement joins TRBV12-3 or TRBV12-4 to TRBJ2-5; D unresolved. The V end was cut by 5 bases, the J end by 1 base, with 17 bases between. The CDR3 sequence is 16 residues long. CDR3 sequence (DNA): TGTGCCAGCAGTGCTGGACGTCGGGCCATCCAAGAGACCCAGTACTTC. It yields the protein CASSAGRRAIQETQYF.

In this sample, this clonotype turned up many times. The chain links TRBV4-2 to TRBJ2-7, with TRBD1 identical over 7 bases. The CDR3 loop spans 18 amino acids. J gave up 4 bases and V 3 bases, and 18 bases lay outside the gene matches. CDR1 and CDR2 from the germline V gene are LGHNA and YNFKEQ. The CDR3 region has the DNA TGTGCCAGCAGCCAGGGCGTATTAAGGGACAGAGACTCTTACGAGCAGTACTTC. The encoded protein is CASSQGVLRDRDSYEQYF.

This clonotype was observed many times. The V gene is TRBV30, the J gene TRBJ1-1; 7 positions agree with TRBD1. The CDR3 sequence is 17 residues long. CDR1 is GTSNPN and CDR2 is SVGIG in the germline V gene (reference sequence). V lost 2 bases and J lost 10; bases outside the gene matches: 22. The CDR3 region has the DNA TGTGCCTGGAGTCCCTCTATCCTCTTCTACAGGGGTTGGCCAGCTTTCTTT. It is translated as CAWSPSILFYRGWPAFF.

This clonotype showed up just once. The chain is built from TRBV7-6 and TRBJ1-4; TRBD1 aligns across 11 bases. There are 15 residues in the CDR3. In germline, CDR1 is SGHVS, CDR2 FNYEAQ. The junction had 6 bases not matched to a gene; V was cut back by 5 bases and J by 7 bases. CDR3 region: CASSAAGTGGEKLFF. The CDR3 DNA reads TGTGCCAGCAGCGCCGCCGGGACAGGGGGTGAAAAACTGTTTTTT.

This clonotype was counted many times. This sequence joins TRBV4-1 and TRBJ2-7; D is unclear. The germline gives CDR1 MGHRA, CDR2 YSYEKL. Between the trimmed V and J ends, which lost 0 bases and 3 bases, there was a span of 9 bases. The CDR3 runs to 14 residues. CDR3 nucleotide sequence: TGCGCCAGCAGCCAAGATGAGGACCTCTACGAGCAGTACTTC. Encoded protein: CASSQDEDLYEQYF.

Ten or more counts support this clonotype. This chain uses TRBV5-5 with TRBJ1-5; possible D gene TRBD1, 5 bases. Germline CDR1 and CDR2: SGHKS and YYEKEE (reference sequence). V was pared by 4 bases and J by 3 bases, with 14 bases between. This CDR3 contains 15 residues. For the CDR3, the DNA is TGTGCCAGCAGCCGCAGGGATTTTGACAATCAGCCCCAGCATTTT. This translates into CASSRRDFDNQPQHF.

V is TRBV5-1 and J is TRBJ2-7; D gene unclear. Per germline, CDR1 SGHRS and CDR2 YFSETQ. V shed 4 bases and J shed 3 bases, with 14 bases lying between them. The CDR3 extends over 14 amino acids. Here the CDR3 DNA reads TGCGCCAGCAGCCCCGGTGCCGGTAACTACGAGCAGTACTTC. It specifies CASSPGAGNYEQYF.

The rearrangement uses TRBV7-9 and TRBJ2-1, with TRBD2 matching 12 bases. This CDR3 region has 15 residues. The germline CDR1 and CDR2 sequences are SEHNR and FQNEAQ (reference sequence). V trimming: 1 base; J trimming: 12 bases; junction bases outside the gene matches: 7. The CDR3 bases are TGTGCCAGCAGCTTAGTCCTAGCGGGAGGGTACTGGCAGTTCTTC. Its translation is CASSLVLAGGYWQFF.

This clonotype was picked up many times. V is TRBV3-1 and J is TRBJ2-1; D is uncertain. The CDR3 is 17 residues long. Trimming removed 5 bases at V and 4 bases at J, with 21 bases between. CDR1 is LGHDT and CDR2 is YNNKEL in the germline V gene (reference sequence). The CDR3 here is CASSKDAASWIYNEQFF. Written as DNA, the CDR3 is TGTGCCAGCAGCAAGGACGCTGCCAGCTGGATTTACAATGAGCAGTTCTTC.

This clonotype has at least ten counts. CDR3 bases: TGTGCCAGCTCACGCCTCGGGGGCGACGTCCGAACTGAAGCTTTCTTT. Translating it yields CASSRLGGDVRTEAFF. The chain employs TRBV18 and TRBJ1-1; D possibly corresponds to TRBD1 (6 bases). This CDR3 contains 16 residues. V dropped 4 bases and J dropped 5 bases, with 20 bases sitting between them. Germline V lookup: CDR1 KGHSH, CDR2 LQKENI.

This clonotype showed up many times. V gene TRBV20-1 combines with J gene TRBJ2-1, with 8 positions matching TRBD2. The germline gives CDR1 DFQATT, CDR2 SNEGSKA (reference sequence). The CDR3 sequence is 14 residues long. V was pared by 6 bases and J by 2 bases, with 6 bases of the junction left unmatched. The CDR3 DNA is TGCAGTGCCAAAGCGGGGGCGGCCTACAATGAGCAGTTCTTC. Amino acid sequence: CSAKAGAAYNEQFF.

This clonotype was seen repeatedly, ten times or more. This chain links TRBV20-1 with TRBJ1-5, with a tentative D call TRBD1 (5 bases). The CDR3 totals 16 residues. Germline-derived CDR1 and CDR2 are DFQATT and SNEGSKA (reference sequence). V was pared by 5 bases and J by 5 bases, with 22 bases between. CDR3 protein: CSASRLLQTDYQPQHF. DNA of the CDR3: TGCAGTGCTTCCCGCCTCCTTCAGACAGATTATCAGCCCCAGCATTTT.

Many counts were recorded for this clonotype. The chain carries TRBV5-5 and TRBJ2-1; D is unclear. This CDR3 region has 13 residues. CDR1 and CDR2 (germline): SGHKS, YYEKEE (reference sequence). The V gene lost 3 bases and the J gene lost 9 bases, with 13 bases spanning the gap. The CDR3: CASSWIWGGEQFF. In DNA, the CDR3 is TGTGCCAGCAGCTGGATTTGGGGTGGTGAGCAGTTCTTC.

The chain recombines TRBV5-4 with TRBJ2-7, with 7 bases matching TRBD1. The CDR3 length is 16 residues. Germline V CDR1 and CDR2: SGHNT, YYREEE (reference sequence). V trimming: 4 bases; J trimming: 0 bases; junction bases outside the gene matches: 10. The CDR3 loop is CASSMGTARSSYEQYF. CDR3 bases: TGTGCCAGCAGCATGGGGACAGCCCGAAGCTCCTACGAGCAGTACTTC.

This clonotype came up many times. The CDR3 loop reads CSVVGGSVTVVADTQYF. CDR3 DNA sequence: TGCAGCGTTGTGGGGGGGTCGGTGACAGTTGTTGCAGATACGCAGTATTTT. This chain joins TRBV29-1 and TRBJ2-3; TRBD2 aligns across 7 bases. CDR1 and CDR2 (germline): SQVTM, ANQGSEA. V trimming: 4 bases; J trimming: 4 bases; junction bases outside the gene matches: 17. This CDR3 contains 17 residues.

The chain couples TRBV3-1 to TRBJ1-2; D is possibly TRBD1 (6 bases). V was clipped by 3 bases and J by 4 bases, with 21 bases between them. Germline values: CDR1 LGHDT, CDR2 YNNKEL (reference sequence). The CDR3 contains 17 residues. CDR3 nucleotides: TGTGCCAGCAGCCATCTGAGGGGGGACGCCGGGGGCTATGGCTACACCTTC. The encoded protein is CASSHLRGDAGGYGYTF.

There are many counts of this clonotype. The rearrangement uses TRBV2 and TRBJ2-1; no clear D gene. Germline-derived CDR1 and CDR2 are SNHLY and FYNNEI. The CDR3 is 11 residues long. With 5 bases removed from V and 10 bases from J, the gap between germline ends came to 9 bases. The CDR3 DNA reads as TGTGCCAGCAGTTGGGCAGTGGAGCAGTTCTTC. Its translation is CASSWAVEQFF.

This clonotype was found many times. The V call is TRBV3-1, the J call TRBJ1-6; 9 bases align to TRBD1. The V gene's germline CDR1 is LGHDT and CDR2 YNNKEL (reference sequence). This CDR3 has 15 amino acids. The J segment lost 9 bases and the V segment lost 4 bases, leaving 7 bases of the junction unmatched. The CDR3 sequence: CASSLTGGQSSPLHF. The CDR3 bases are TGTGCCAGCAGCCTAACAGGGGGCCAGAGTTCACCCCTCCACTTT.

For this clonotype: Since a much larger clone is just one base distant, this may be a read error. The chain has TRBV4-2 and TRBJ1-2; 9 bases align to TRBD1. CDR3 length: 15 amino acids. Germline CDR1 is LGHNA and CDR2 is YNFKEQ. CDR3 DNA: TGTGCCAGCGGCCAAGATATTACAGGGGGCCCTGGCTACACCTTC. Protein: CASGQDITGGPGYTF.

This clonotype was counted ten times or more. V gene TRBV12-3 or TRBV12-4 combines with J gene TRBJ1-2; possible D gene TRBD1, 5 bases. The CDR3 has 13 amino acids. V shed 3 bases and J shed 2 bases, with 7 bases lying between them. CDR3 sequence (DNA): TGTGCCAGCAGTTTGGGGGGGAACTATGGCTACACCTTC. This gives the protein CASSLGGNYGYTF.

V gene TRBV9 combines with J gene TRBJ2-1, with 9 bases fitting TRBD2. V lost 4 bases to trimming and J lost 5 bases; unmatched junction nucleotides: 10. This CDR3 spans 16 amino acids. Per germline, CDR1 SGDLS and CDR2 YYNGEE. CDR3 nucleotide sequence: TGTGCCAGCAGCCCGCGGGGGGGCGTCGAGCACAATGAGCAGTTCTTC. The encoded protein is CASSPRGGVEHNEQFF.

This clonotype was picked up many times. This chain links TRBV12-3 or TRBV12-4 with TRBJ2-3; D ambiguous. The CDR3 is 14 amino acids. V lost 2 bases to trimming and J lost 2 bases, with 8 bases between them. CDR3 residues: CASSLSDLTDTQYF. The CDR3 DNA sequence: TGTGCCAGCAGTTTAAGCGACCTCACAGATACGCAGTATTTT.

This clonotype was observed at least ten times. The chain has TRBV7-3 and TRBJ2-5; 11 positions agree with TRBD2. Germline V gives CDR1 SGHTA, CDR2 FQGTGA. The CDR3 sequence is 17 residues long. V was clipped by 5 bases and J by 5 bases; unmatched bases: 13. As DNA, the CDR3 is TGTGCCAGCAGCAGAGGAGTAGCGGGGGGGCCAAGGGAGACCCAGTACTTC. This translates into CASSRGVAGGPRETQYF.

Note on this clonotype: A much more abundant neighbour one base away suggests this may be a read error. V gene TRBV3-1 combines with J gene TRBJ2-5; a possible D gene is TRBD2 (6 bases). Trimming shortened V by 4 bases and J by 7 bases, and 13 bases separated the two germline ends. CDR3 length: 13 amino acids. CDR1 is LGHDT, CDR2 YNNKEL, per germline (reference sequence). Here the CDR3 reads CASSRMTSGTQYF. The CDR3 DNA reads TGTGCCAGCAGCCGCATGACTAGTGGGACCCAGTACTTC.

This clonotype was seen once. The chain joins TRBV12-3 or TRBV12-4 to TRBJ2-5; possible D gene TRBD2, 7 bases. The CDR3 consists of 18 residues. The V gene lost 6 bases and the J gene lost 2 bases, with 25 bases spanning the gap. This CDR3 is CASSQDPLSGGSQETQYF. The CDR3 DNA reads TGTGCCAGCAGCCAAGACCCCCTTTCGGGGGGCTCACAAGAGACCCAGTACTTC.

This clonotype has at least ten counts. The J gene is TRBJ2-1, the V gene TRBV7-9; a weak D match, TRBD2 (6 bases). Looked up from germline, CDR1 is SEHNR and CDR2 is FQNEAQ (reference sequence). The CDR3 contains 13 residues. V lost 5 bases to trimming and J lost 3 bases, with 8 bases between them. The CDR3 DNA reads TGTGCCAGCAGCCCGGGAGTCTACAATGAGCAGTTCTTC. It translates to CASSPGVYNEQFF.